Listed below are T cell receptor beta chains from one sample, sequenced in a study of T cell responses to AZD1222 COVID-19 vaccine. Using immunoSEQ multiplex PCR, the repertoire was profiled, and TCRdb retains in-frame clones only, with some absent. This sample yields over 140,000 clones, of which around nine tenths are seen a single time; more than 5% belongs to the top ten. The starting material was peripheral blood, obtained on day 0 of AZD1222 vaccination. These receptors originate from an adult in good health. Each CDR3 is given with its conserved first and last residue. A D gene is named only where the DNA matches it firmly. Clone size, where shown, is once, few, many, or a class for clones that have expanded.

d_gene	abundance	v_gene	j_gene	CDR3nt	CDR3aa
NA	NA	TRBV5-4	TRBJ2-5	TGTGCCAGCAGCTTTTGGCTAAAACAAGAGACCCAGTACTTC	CASSFWLKQETQYF
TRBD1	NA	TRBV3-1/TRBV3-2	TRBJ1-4	TGTGCCAGCAGCCCGGGACAGATTGCAACTAATGAAAAACTGTTTTTT	CASSPGQIATNEKLFF
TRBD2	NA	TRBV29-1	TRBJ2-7	TGCAGCGTTGTCGAGCCTAGCGGCACCTACGAGCAGTACTTC	CSVVEPSGTYEQYF
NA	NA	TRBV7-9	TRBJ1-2	TGTGCCAGCAGCTTAGATGACAGTACATCTAACTATGGCTACACCTTC	CASSLDDSTSNYGYTF
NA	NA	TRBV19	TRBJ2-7	TGTGCCAGTAGTCCCTTTACAGGGACGCCATCCGAGCAGTACTTC	CASSPFTGTPSEQYF
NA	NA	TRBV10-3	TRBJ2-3	TGTGCCATCAGTTGGACAGCTGTTGATGTCACAGATACGCAGTATTTT	CAISWTAVDVTDTQYF
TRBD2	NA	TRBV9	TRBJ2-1	TGTGCCAGCAGCGTAAGCACTAGCGATTATGGTGAGCAGTTCTTC	CASSVSTSDYGEQFF
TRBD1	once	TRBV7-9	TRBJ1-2	TGTGCCAGCAGCCCGGGACAGCGAAACTATGGCTACACCTTC	CASSPGQRNYGYTF
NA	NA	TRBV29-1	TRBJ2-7	TGCAGCGTGAGCCGGGACAACGCCTACGAGCAGTACTTC	CSVSRDNAYEQYF
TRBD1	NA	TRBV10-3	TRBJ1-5	TGTGCCATCAGACCAGGGGGTGGCAATCAGCCCCAGCATTTT	CAIRPGGGNQPQHF
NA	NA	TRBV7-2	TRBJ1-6	TGTGCCAGCAGCTTATTACAGGTTCATAATTCACCCCTCCACTTT	CASSLLQVHNSPLHF
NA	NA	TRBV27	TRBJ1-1	TGTGCCAGCAGTTTAGGAGGGATGAACACTGAAGCTTTCTTT	CASSLGGMNTEAFF
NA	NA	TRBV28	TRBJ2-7	TGTGCCAGCAGTAAACCGGGAGTTACGAAGCAGTACTTC	CASSKPGVTKQYF
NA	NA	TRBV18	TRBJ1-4	TGTGCCAGCTCACCACTACAGGCTAATGAAAAACTGTTTTTT	CASSPLQANEKLFF
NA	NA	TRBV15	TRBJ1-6	TGTGCCACCAGCAAACAGGTCGTTGGCAATTCACCCCTCCACTTT	CATSKQVVGNSPLHF
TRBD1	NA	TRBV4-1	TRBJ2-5	TGCGCCAGCAGCCAAGACGAATGGACAGGACGGCAAGAGACCCAGTACTTC	CASSQDEWTGRQETQYF
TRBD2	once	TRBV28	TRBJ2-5	TGTGCCAGCGGGACTAGCGGGATGGGAGAGGAGACCCAGTACTTC	CASGTSGMGEETQYF
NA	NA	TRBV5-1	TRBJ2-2	TGCGCCAGCAGCTCGGCGCACACCGGGGAGCTGTTTTTT	CASSSAHTGELFF
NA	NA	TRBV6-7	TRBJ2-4	TGTGCCAGCAGTTACTTAGTGGGGCAGGGAAACATTCAGTACTTC	CASSYLVGQGNIQYF